This T cell receptor (beta chain) stems from a study of identical twins. Unique molecular identifiers were present on cDNA, and template switching added a universal primer site. In TCRdb, the 5' RACE reads were re-called with MiXCR into one record per CDR3 protein. The data show approximately 150,000 distinct CDR3 sequences, around 3.5% seen once. General study results and limits: Rather than following the same donors, the conclusions depended on cross-sectional statistical analysis. Twin-shared out-of-frame alpha sequences showed excess low generation probability. Reduced insertions were recorded for abundant cord blood beta clonotypes, with no such pattern in memory repertoires.

This clonotype was recorded many times. Its specificity is not known. This sequence was found in a man aged 18 to 29 in good health. The sequenced material came from memory T cells sorted from blood.

This chain's CDR3 is CASSRRDRGHEQYV. Here the CDR3 DNA reads TGTGCCAGCAGCCGCCGGGACAGGGGACACGAGCAGTACGTC. The chain couples TRBV6-1 to TRBJ2-7; 10 bases match TRBD1. Germline loops: CDR1 MNHNS, CDR2 SASEGT. CDR3 length: 14 residues. V lost 6 bases to trimming and J lost 5 bases; unmatched junction nucleotides: 7.